This is a list of T cell receptor beta chains from one sample in a study of patients and donors after allogeneic stem cell transplantation. Each CDR3 protein is one row after TCRdb ran MiXCR on the RT-PCR reads. This table holds approximately 410,000 distinct CDR3 sequences, 16% found once. The sample was blood, either unsorted or a sorted T cell fraction (not recorded which). The receptors here all came from a human donor who was either an allogeneic HSCT recipient or a stem cell or donor lymphocyte infusion donor (not recorded which). It is not recorded whose cells these are; they may come from a transplant donor. Both conserved end residues are part of each CDR3. D genes are given only for firm matches. Where a row states a size, it is once, few, many or the class of an expanded clone; other rows omit it.

>TRBV2|NA|few|TRBJ1-1
CASRTGRMNTEAFF
TGTGCCAGCAGGACGGGACGGATGAACACTGAAGCTTTCTTT
>TRBV12-3/TRBV12-4|NA|many|TRBJ2-1
CASSLYDHNNEQFF
TGTGCCAGCAGTTTATACGACCATAACAATGAGCAGTTCTTC
>TRBV5-8|NA|NA|TRBJ2-7
CASSLVQKTSSYEQYF
TGTGCCAGCAGCTTGGTCCAAAAAACAAGCTCCTACGAGCAGTACTTC
>TRBV20-1|NA|NA|TRBJ2-6
CSARGAPQGTGANVLTF
TGCAGTGCTAGGGGGGCCCCACAGGGAACTGGGGCCAACGTCCTGACTTTC
>TRBV5-1|NA|NA|TRBJ2-2
CASSQGHSNTGELFF
TGCGCCAGCAGCCAGGGACATTCAAACACCGGGGAGCTGTTTTTT
>TRBV25-1|NA|few|TRBJ2-5
CASSGPRDEPYF
TGTGCCAGCAGTGGCCCCAGGGACGAACCGTACTTC
>TRBV6-5|TRBD2|NA|TRBJ2-2
CASSYSIAGGNTGELFF
TGTGCCAGCAGTTACTCGATAGCGGGAGGGAACACCGGGGAGCTGTTTTTT
>TRBV4-3|TRBD2|many|TRBJ2-5
CASSQLAGGLETQYF
TGCGCCAGCAGCCAACTAGCGGGGGGGCTTGAGACCCAGTACTTC
>TRBV5-1|NA|few|TRBJ2-2
CASSSKSTVKTGELFF
TGCGCCAGCAGCTCCAAATCGACAGTCAAAACCGGGGAGCTGTTTTTT
>TRBV4-3|TRBD2|NA|TRBJ2-7
CASSQVGGGAHEQYF
TGCGCCAGCAGCCAAGTGGGCGGGGGGGCCCACGAGCAGTACTTC
>TRBV13|NA|few|TRBJ2-7
CASRGGQGTYEQYF
TGTGCCAGCAGAGGCGGCCAGGGCACCTACGAGCAGTACTTC
>TRBV4-1|TRBD1|NA|TRBJ1-1
CASSQTGHNTEAFF
TGCGCCAGCAGCCAGACAGGGCATAACACTGAAGCTTTCTTT
>TRBV5-1|NA|few|TRBJ1-1
CASSLYRGEKMNTEAFF
TGCGCCAGCAGCTTATATCGAGGGGAAAAAATGAACACTGAAGCTTTCTTT
>TRBV7-2|NA|NA|TRBJ2-3
CASSPQGRGTDTQYF
TGTGCCAGCAGCCCGCAGGGTAGGGGCACAGATACGCAGTATTTT
>TRBV11-1|NA|NA|TRBJ2-3
CASSTSRLDTQYF
TGTGCCAGCAGCACGAGCAGGCTAGATACGCAGTATTTT
>TRBV6-1|NA|once|TRBJ1-1
CASSPRQATEAFF
TGTGCCAGCAGTCCACGTCAGGCCACTGAAGCTTTCTTT
>TRBV5-1|NA|NA|TRBJ1-1
CASSLDPLPPLNTEAFF
TGCGCCAGCAGCTTGGATCCCCTTCCACCTCTGAACACTGAAGCTTTCTTT
>TRBV12-3/TRBV12-4|TRBD1|few|TRBJ2-1
CASSHGQGVNEQFF
TGTGCCAGCAGCCATGGACAGGGGGTGAATGAGCAGTTCTTC
>TRBV7-9|NA|NA|TRBJ1-5
CASSFGGEGQPQHF
TGTGCCAGCAGCTTTGGAGGGGAGGGTCAGCCCCAGCATTTT
>TRBV5-1|NA|many|TRBJ1-1
CASSLDRPNTEAFF
TGCGCCAGCAGCTTGGACAGGCCGAACACTGAAGCTTTCTTT
>TRBV7-2|TRBD1|NA|TRBJ2-5
CASSLAQDRVSVQETQYF
TGTGCCAGCAGCTTAGCTCAGGACAGGGTGAGTGTCCAAGAGACCCAGTACTTC
>TRBV12-3/TRBV12-4|TRBD1|many|TRBJ2-2
CASSLGQLLNTGELFF
TGTGCCAGCAGTCTGGGACAGCTCTTGAACACCGGGGAGCTGTTTTTT
>TRBV7-8|NA|NA|TRBJ1-6
CASSQGPSNSPLHF
TGTGCCAGCAGCCAAGGACCGAGTAATTCACCCCTCCACTTT
>TRBV12-3/TRBV12-4|TRBD1|many|TRBJ1-5
CASSLPGGGQPQHF
TGTGCCAGCAGTCTGCCAGGGGGTGGTCAGCCCCAGCATTTT
>TRBV12-3/TRBV12-4|NA|NA|TRBJ2-7
CASILGLQPNHITYEQYF
TGTGCCAGCATCTTAGGACTGCAACCGAACCATATTACCTACGAGCAGTACTTC
>TRBV29-1|NA|many|TRBJ1-1
CSVQDRKNTEAFF
TGCAGCGTTCAGGACAGAAAGAACACTGAAGCTTTCTTT
>TRBV18|TRBD1|few|TRBJ2-7
CASSYDRANEQYF
TGTGCCAGCTCATACGACAGGGCCAACGAGCAGTACTTC